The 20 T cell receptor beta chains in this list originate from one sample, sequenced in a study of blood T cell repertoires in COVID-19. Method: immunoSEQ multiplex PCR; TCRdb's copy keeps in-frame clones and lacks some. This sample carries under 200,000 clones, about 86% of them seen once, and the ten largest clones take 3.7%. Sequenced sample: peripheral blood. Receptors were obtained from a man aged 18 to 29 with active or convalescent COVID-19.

CDR3 sequence reads: CASRAGTSYNEQFF. In DNA form, the CDR3 reads TGTGCCAGCAGAGCCGGGACTAGCTACAATGAGCAGTTCTTC. This chain connects TRBV3-1 (or the pseudogene TRBV3-2) to TRBJ2-1; 8 nucleotides line up with TRBD2. The length of the CDR3 is 14 residues. The V and J ends lost 6 bases and 3 bases, in that order; junction bases with no gene match: 4. CDR1 is LGHDT, CDR2 YNNKEL, per germline (reference sequence).

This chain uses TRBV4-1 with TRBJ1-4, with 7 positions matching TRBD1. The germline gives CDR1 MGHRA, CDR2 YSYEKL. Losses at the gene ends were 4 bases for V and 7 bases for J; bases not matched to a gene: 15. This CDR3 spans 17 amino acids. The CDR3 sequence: CASSPDRDGLESEKLFF. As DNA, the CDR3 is TGCGCCAGCAGCCCCGACAGGGATGGTTTAGAATCTGAAAAACTGTTTTTT.

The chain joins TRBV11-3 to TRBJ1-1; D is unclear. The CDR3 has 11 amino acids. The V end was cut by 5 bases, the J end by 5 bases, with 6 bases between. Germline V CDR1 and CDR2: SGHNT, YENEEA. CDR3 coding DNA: TGTGCCAGCAGCCCGGGGACTGAAGCTTTCTTT. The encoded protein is CASSPGTEAFF.

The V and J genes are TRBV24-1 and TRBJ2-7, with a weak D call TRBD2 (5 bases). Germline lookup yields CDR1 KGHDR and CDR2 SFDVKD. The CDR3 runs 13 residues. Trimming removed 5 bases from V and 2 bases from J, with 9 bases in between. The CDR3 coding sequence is TGTGCCACCAGTGTCACGGGGACCTACGAGCAGTACTTC. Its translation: CATSVTGTYEQYF.

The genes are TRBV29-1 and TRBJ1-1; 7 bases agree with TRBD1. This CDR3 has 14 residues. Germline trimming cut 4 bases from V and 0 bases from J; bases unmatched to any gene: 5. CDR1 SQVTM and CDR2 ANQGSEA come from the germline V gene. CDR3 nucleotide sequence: TGCAGCGTTGTTCGACAGGGCGTGAACACTGAAGCTTTCTTT. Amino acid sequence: CSVVRQGVNTEAFF.

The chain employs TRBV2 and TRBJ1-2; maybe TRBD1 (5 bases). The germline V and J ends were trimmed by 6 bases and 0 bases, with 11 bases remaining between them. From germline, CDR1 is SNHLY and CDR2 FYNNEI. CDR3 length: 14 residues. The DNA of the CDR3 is TGTGCCAGCAGCGCGACGGACACTAACTATGGCTACACCTTC. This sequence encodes CASSATDTNYGYTF. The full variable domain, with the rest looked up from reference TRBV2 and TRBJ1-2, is EPEVTQTPSHQVTQMGQEVILRCVPISNHLYFYWYRQILGQKVEFLVSFYNNEISEKSEIFDDQFSVERPDGSNFTLKIRSTKLEDSAMYFCASSATDTNYGYTFGSGTRLTVV.

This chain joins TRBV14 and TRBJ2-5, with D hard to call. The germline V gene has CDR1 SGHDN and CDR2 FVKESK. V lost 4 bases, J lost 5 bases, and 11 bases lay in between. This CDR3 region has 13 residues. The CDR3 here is CASSPTLVETQYF. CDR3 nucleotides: TGTGCCAGCAGCCCGACTTTGGTGGAGACCCAGTACTTC.

The CDR3 reads CASSNTQVGELFF. DNA for the CDR3: TGTGCCAGTAGTAACACACAGGTCGGGGAGCTGTTTTTT. V gene TRBV19 combines with J gene TRBJ2-2, with a tentative D call TRBD1 (5 bases). The CDR3 covers 13 residues. Trimming removed 4 bases at V and 7 bases at J, with 10 bases between. Per the germline V gene, CDR1 is LNHDA and CDR2 is SQIVND (reference sequence).

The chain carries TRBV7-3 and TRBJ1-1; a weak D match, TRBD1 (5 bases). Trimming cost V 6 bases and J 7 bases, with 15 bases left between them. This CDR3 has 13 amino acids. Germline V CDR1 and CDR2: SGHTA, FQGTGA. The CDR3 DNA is TGTGCCAGCAGTTCCGGACAAGGCCGTGAAGCTTTCTTT. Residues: CASSSGQGREAFF. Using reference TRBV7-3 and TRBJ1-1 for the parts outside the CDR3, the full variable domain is GAGVSQTPSNKVTEKGKYVELRCDPISGHTALYWYRQSLGQGPEFLIYFQGTGAADDSGLPNDRFFAVRPEGSVSTLKIQRTERGDSAVYLCASSSGQGREAFFGQGTRLTVV.

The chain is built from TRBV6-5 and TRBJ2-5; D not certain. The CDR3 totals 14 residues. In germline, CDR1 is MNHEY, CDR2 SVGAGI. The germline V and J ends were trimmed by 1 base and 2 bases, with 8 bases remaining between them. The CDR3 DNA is TGTGCCAGCAGTTACTTTGGGCCGCAAGAGACCCAGTACTTC. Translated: CASSYFGPQETQYF.

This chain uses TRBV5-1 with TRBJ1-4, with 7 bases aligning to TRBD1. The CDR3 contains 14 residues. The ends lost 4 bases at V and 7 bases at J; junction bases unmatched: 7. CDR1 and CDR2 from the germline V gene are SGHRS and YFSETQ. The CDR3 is CASSTQGGLEKLFF. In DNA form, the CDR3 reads TGCGCCAGCAGCACTCAGGGGGGCCTTGAAAAACTGTTTTTT.

DNA for the CDR3: TGCAGCGTTGATTTGCTTCTAGCGGGGGGAAGCACAGATACGCAGTATTTT. Translation: CSVDLLLAGGSTDTQYF. The chain recombines TRBV29-1 with TRBJ2-3, with 11 bases matching TRBD2. Per germline, CDR1 SQVTM and CDR2 ANQGSEA. J gave up 0 bases and V 3 bases, and 8 bases lay outside the gene matches. CDR3 length: 17 residues.

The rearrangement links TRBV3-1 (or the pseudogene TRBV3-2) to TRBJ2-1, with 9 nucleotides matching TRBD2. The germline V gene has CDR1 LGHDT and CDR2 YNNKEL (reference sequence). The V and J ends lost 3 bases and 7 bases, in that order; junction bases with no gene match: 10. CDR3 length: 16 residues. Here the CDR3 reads CASSHRAGGGWNEQFF. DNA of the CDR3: TGTGCCAGCAGCCACAGAGCGGGGGGTGGATGGAATGAGCAGTTCTTC.

CDR3: CASSYSDDYRGDEQFF. The CDR3, as DNA: TGTGCCAGCAGTTATTCGGACGACTACAGGGGGGATGAGCAGTTCTTC. This rearrangement joins TRBV6-5 to TRBJ2-1; 8 bases are a match to TRBD1. Germline lookup yields CDR1 MNHEY and CDR2 SVGAGI. Unmatched junction bases numbered 12, after V lost 3 bases and J lost 8 bases. This CDR3 contains 16 residues.

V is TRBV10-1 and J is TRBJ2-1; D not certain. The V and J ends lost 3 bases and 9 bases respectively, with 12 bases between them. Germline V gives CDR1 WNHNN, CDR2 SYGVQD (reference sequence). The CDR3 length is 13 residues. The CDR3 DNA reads TGCGCCAGCAGTGACAACGAGTTTTTTGAGCAGTTCTTC. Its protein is CASSDNEFFEQFF.

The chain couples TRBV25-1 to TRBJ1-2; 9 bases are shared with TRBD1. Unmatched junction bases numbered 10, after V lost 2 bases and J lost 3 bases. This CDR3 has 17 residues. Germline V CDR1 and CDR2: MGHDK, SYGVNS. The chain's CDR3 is CASSEENRGHWDYGYTF. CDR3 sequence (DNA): TGTGCCAGCAGTGAAGAAAACAGGGGGCATTGGGACTATGGCTACACCTTC.

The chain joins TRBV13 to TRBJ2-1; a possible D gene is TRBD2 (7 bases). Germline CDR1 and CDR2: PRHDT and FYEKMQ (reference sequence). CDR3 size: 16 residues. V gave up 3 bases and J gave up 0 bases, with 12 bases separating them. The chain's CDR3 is CASSFSGGLSYNEQFF. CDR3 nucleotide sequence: TGTGCCAGCAGCTTCTCGGGGGGCCTCTCCTACAATGAGCAGTTCTTC.

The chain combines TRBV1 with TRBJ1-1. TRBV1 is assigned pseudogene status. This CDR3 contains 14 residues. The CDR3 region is CTSSVDGGHTEAFF. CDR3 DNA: TGCACCAGCAGCGTGGACGGGGGGCACACTGAAGCTTTCTTT.

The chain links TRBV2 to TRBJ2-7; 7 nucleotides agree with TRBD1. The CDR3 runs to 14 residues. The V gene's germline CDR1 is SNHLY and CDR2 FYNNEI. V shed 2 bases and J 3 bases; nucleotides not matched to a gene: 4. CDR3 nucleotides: TGTGCCAGCAGTGAACAGGGGGAAGGCTACGAGCAGTACGTC. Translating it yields CASSEQGEGYEQYV.

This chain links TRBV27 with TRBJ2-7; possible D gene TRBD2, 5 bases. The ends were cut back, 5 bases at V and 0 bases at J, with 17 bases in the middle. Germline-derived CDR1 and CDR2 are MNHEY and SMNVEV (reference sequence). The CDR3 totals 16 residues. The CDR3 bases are TGTGCCAGCAGTCCGCGGGCCCCCTCAGGCTCCTACGAGCAGTACTTC. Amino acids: CASSPRAPSGSYEQYF.